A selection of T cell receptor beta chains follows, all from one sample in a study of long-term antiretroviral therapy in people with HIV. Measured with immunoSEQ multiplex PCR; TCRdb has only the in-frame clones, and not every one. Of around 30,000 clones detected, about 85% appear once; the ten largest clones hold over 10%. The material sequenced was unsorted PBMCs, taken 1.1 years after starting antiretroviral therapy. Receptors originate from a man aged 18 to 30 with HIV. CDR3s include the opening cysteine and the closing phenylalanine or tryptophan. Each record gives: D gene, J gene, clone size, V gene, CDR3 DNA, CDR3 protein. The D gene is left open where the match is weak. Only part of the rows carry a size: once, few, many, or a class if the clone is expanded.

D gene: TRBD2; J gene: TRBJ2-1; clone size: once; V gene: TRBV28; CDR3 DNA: TGTGCCAGCAGTTCAAGGTTAAGCGGGAGCTACAATGAGCAGTTCTTC; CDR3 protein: CASSSRLSGSYNEQFF
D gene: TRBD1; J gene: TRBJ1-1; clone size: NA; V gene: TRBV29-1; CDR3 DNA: TGCAGCGTTGACCCCAGGGGGGCCACTGAAGCTTTCTTT; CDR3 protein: CSVDPRGATEAFF
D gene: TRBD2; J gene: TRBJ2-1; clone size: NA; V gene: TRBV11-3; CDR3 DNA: TGTGCCAGCAGCTTAGACGCGGGAGTCTCCTACAATGAGCAGTTCTTC; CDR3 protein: CASSLDAGVSYNEQFF
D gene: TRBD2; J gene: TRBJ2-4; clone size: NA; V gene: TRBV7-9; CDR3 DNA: TGTGCCAGCAGCTTAATCGGGGGGGCCAAAAACATTCAGTACTTC; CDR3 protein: CASSLIGGAKNIQYF
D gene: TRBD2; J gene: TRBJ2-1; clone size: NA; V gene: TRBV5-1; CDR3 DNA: TGCGCCAGCAACCCTAGCGGGGGCTACAATGAGCAGTTCTTC; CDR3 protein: CASNPSGGYNEQFF
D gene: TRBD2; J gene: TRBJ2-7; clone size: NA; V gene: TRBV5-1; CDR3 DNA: TGCGCCAGCAGCACACCGGGGGGCGAGCAGTACTTC; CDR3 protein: CASSTPGGEQYF
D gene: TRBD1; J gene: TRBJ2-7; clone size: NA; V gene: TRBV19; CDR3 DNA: TGTGCCAGTAGTCCGGCCGGGACAGGGGACCACGAGCAGTACTTC; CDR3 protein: CASSPAGTGDHEQYF
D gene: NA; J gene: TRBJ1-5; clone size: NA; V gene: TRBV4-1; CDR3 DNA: TGCGCCAGCAGCCTGAGGTTACAGGGAATACCCCCTTACAATCAGCCCCAGCATTTT; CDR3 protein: CASSLRLQGIPPYNQPQHF
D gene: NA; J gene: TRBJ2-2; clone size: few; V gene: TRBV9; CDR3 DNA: TGTGCCAGCAGCGGTGGGGAGCTGTTTTTT; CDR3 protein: CASSGGELFF
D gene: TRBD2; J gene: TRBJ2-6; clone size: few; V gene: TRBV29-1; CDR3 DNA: TGCAGCGCCCAGCGGGATTTAAACTCTGGGGCCAACGTCCTGACTTTC; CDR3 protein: CSAQRDLNSGANVLTF
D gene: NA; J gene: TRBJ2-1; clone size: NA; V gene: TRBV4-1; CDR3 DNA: TGCGCCAGCAGCCAAGTGAGGGTAGGATACGATGAGCAGTTCTTC; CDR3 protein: CASSQVRVGYDEQFF
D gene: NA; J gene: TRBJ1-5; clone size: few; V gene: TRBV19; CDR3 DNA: TGTGCCAGTAGTGAGACAGTACGGCCCCAGCATTTT; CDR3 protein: CASSETVRPQHF
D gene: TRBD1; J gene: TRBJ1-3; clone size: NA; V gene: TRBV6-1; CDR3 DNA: TGTGCCAGCGGTGGTGGGACAGGGGGATTAGGAAACACCATATATTTT; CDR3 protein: CASGGGTGGLGNTIYF
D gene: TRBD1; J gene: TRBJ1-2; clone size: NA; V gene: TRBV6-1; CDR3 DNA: TGTGCCAGCAGTGGGGGGACAGGCGACTATGGCTACACCTTC; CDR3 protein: CASSGGTGDYGYTF
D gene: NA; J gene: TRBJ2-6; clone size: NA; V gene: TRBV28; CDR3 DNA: TGTGCCAGCAGTTCTAACGCGCGAAACTCTGGGGCCAACGTCCTGACTTTC; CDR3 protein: CASSSNARNSGANVLTF
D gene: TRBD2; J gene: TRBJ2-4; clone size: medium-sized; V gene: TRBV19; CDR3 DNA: TGTGCCAGTAGTATAGGTGGACTAGTCTGGGCCAAAAACATTCAGTACTTC; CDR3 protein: CASSIGGLVWAKNIQYF
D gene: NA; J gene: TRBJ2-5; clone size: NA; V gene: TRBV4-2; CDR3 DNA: TGTGCCAGCAGCCAAGTACGGCAGGGGCCCGCCGGGACCCAGTACTTC; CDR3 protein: CASSQVRQGPAGTQYF
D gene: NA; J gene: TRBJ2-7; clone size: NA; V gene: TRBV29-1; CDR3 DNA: TGCAGCGTCCGGACAGAGAGCTCCTACGAGCAGTACTTC; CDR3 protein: CSVRTESSYEQYF
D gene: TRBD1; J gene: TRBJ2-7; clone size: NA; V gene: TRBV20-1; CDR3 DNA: TGCAGTGCTTCGACAGGGCGCGAGCAGTACTTC; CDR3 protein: CSASTGREQYF
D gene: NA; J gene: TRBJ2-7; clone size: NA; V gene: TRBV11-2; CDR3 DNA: TGTGCCAGCAGCTTAGATGTCAGCAGCTACGAGCAGTACTTC; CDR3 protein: CASSLDVSSYEQYF
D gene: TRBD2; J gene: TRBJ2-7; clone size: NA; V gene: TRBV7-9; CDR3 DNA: TGTGCCAGCAGGCCGAGCGGGACTAGCGGTTACGAGCAGTACTTC; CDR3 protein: CASRPSGTSGYEQYF
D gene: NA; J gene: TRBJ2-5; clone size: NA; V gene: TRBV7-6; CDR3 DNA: TGTGCCAGCAGCTCTCTGTACCAAGAGACCCAGTACTTC; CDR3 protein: CASSSLYQETQYF
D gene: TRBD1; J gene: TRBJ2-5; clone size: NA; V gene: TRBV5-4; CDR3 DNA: TGTGCCAGCAGCTTGGCAGGGGGCGTCTCTTTTGAGACCCAGTACTTC; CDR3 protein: CASSLAGGVSFETQYF
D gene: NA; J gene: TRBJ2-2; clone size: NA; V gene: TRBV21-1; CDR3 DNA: TGTGCCAGCAATGAACAGGGGGGACCCGGGGAGCTGTTTTTT; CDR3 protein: CASNEQGGPGELFF
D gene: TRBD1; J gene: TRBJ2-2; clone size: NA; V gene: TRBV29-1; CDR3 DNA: TGCAGCGTTCATCTTACAGGGGGCCACGGGGAGCTGTTTTTT; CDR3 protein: CSVHLTGGHGELFF
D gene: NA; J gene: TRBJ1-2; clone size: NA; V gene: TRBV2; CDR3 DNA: TGTGCCAGCAGTGAGAACGGGGCCTATAACTATGGCTACACCTTC; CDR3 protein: CASSENGAYNYGYTF
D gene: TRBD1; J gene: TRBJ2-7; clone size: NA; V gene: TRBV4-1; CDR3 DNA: TGCGCCAGCAGCCGGGACAGGGGGCCCTCCTACGAGCAGTACTTC; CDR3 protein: CASSRDRGPSYEQYF
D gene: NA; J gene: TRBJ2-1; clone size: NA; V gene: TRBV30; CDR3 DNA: TGTGCCTGGAGTGTACACGAGGGTGAGCAGTTCTTC; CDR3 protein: CAWSVHEGEQFF
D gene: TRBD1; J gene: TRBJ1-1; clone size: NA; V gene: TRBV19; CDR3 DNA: TGTGCCAGTAGGGGACAGGGGTTCACTGAAGCTTTCTTT; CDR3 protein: CASRGQGFTEAFF
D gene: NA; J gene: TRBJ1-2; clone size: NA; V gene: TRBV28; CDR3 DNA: TGTGCCAGCAGTTTTGAGTCCCGGTATGGCTACACCTTC; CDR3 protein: CASSFESRYGYTF
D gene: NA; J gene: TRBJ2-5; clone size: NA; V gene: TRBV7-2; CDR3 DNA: TGTGCCAGCAGCCCGCCGGGGAGCCAAGAGACCCAGTACTTC; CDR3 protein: CASSPPGSQETQYF
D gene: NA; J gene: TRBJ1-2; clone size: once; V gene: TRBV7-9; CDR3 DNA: TGTGCCAGCAGCTTTAAGGGCCGGAACTATGGCTACACCTTC; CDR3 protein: CASSFKGRNYGYTF
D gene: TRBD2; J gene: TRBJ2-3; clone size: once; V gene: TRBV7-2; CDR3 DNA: TGTGCCAGCAGCTTAGACTCGGGAGGTGCAGATACGCAGTATTTT; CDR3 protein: CASSLDSGGADTQYF